Listed here is a single TCR beta chain. Its antigen is currently unknown. This CDR3 is built from 14 residues. Germline V lookup: CDR1 SGHDN, CDR2 FVKESK. Trimming left V 4 bases short and J 6 bases short, with 13 bases between. The time point was: before natalizumab initiation. All PML patients were female, and all patients had earlier interferon beta. The T0 samples predate the first natalizumab infusion. Profiled with immunoSEQ multiplex PCR; TCRdb holds only in-frame clones, not every one. Of roughly 31,000 clones listed, approximately 91% are singletons. The data derive from a study of multiple sclerosis patients with progressive multifocal leukoencephalopathy. Study outcomes and limitations: Expanded clones at PML onset predated and persisted through natalizumab therapy.

This clonotype originated in a human donor with multiple sclerosis. Sequenced sample: PBMCs. The rearrangement uses TRBV14 and TRBJ2-4; tentatively, D is TRBD1 (6 bases). CDR3 nucleotide sequence: TGTGCCAGCAGCCCTGGACAGATTTTAAACATTCAGTACTTC. Residues: CASSPGQILNIQYF.